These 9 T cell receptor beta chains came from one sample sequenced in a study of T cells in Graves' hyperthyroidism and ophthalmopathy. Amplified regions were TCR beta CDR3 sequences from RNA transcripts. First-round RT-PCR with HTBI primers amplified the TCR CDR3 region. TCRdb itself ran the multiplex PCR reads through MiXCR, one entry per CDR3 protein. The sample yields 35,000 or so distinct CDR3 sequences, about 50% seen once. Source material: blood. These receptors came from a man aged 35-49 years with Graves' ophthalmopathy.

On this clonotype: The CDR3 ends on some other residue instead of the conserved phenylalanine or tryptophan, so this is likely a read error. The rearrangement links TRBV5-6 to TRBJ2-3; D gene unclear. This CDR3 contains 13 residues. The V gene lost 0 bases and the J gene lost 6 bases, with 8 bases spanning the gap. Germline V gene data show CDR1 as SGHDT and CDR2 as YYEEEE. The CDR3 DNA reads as TGTGCCAGCAGCTTGGGCTGGGATGATACGCAGTATCCT. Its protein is CASSLGWDDTQYP.

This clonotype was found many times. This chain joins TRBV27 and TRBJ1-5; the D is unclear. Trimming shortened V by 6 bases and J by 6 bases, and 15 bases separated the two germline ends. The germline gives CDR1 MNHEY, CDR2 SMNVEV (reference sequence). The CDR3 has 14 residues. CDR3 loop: CASRPQASGQPQHF. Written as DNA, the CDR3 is TGTGCCAGCAGACCCCAGGCCTCCGGTCAGCCCCAGCATTTT.

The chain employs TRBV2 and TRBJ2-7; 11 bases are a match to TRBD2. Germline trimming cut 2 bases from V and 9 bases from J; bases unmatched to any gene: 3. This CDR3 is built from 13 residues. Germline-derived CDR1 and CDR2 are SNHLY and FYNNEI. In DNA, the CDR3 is TGTGCCAGCAGTGAAACTAGCGGGAGAACGCAGTACTTC. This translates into CASSETSGRTQYF. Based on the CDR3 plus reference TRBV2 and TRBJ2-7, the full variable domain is EPEVTQTPSHQVTQMGQEVILRCVPISNHLYFYWYRQILGQKVEFLVSFYNNEISEKSEIFDDQFSVERPDGSNFTLKIRSTKLEDSAMYFCASSETSGRTQYFGPGTRLTVT.

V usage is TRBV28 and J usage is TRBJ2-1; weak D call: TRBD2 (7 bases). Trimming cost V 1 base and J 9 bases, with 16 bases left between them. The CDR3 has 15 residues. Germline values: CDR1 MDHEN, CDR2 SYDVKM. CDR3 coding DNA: TGTGCCAGCAGTTTATCAAGGGGGGGGCTGAGTGAGCAGTTCTTC. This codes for CASSLSRGGLSEQFF.

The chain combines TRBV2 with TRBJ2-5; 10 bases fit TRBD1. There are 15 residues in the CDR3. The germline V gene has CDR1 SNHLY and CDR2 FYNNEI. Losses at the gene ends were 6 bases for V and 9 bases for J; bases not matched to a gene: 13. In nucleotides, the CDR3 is TGTGCCAGCAGCTCCCCGGGACAGGGGCCTCAGCCCCAGTACTTC. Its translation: CASSSPGQGPQPQYF.

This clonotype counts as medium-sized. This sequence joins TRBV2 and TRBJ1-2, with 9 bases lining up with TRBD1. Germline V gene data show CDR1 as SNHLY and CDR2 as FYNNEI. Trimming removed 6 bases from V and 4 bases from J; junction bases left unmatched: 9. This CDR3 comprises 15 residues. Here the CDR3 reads CASRVRTGAFYGYTF. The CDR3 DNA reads TGTGCCAGCAGAGTCCGGACAGGGGCCTTCTATGGCTACACCTTC.

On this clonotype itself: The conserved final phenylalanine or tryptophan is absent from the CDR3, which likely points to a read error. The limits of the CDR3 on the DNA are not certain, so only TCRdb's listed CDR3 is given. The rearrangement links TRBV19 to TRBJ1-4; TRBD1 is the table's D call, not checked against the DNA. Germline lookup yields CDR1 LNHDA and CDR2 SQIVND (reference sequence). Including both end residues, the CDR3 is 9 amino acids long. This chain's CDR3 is CASRPDRDC.

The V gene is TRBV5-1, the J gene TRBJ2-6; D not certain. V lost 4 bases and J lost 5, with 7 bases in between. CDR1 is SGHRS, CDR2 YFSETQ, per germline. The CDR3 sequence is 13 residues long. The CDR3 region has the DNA TGCGCCAGCAGCCGTGACAGGGCCAACGTCCTGACTTTC. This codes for CASSRDRANVLTF.

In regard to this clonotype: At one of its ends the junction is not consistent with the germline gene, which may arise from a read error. The CDR3 here is CASSPNLYNEQLF. The CDR3 DNA sequence: TGTGCCAGCTCACCTAATCTATACAATGAGCAGCTCTTC. This chain uses TRBV14 with TRBJ2-1; no clear D gene. This CDR3 is 13 amino acids long. CDR1 SGHDN and CDR2 FVKESK come from the germline V gene.